This entry features one T cell receptor beta chain sequence. What it binds is unknown. Amplification used 60 Vbeta primers and 13 Jbeta primers. Clones were read by immunoSEQ multiplex PCR, and TCRdb kept only the in-frame ones, dropping some. Found here are 120,000 or so clones, around 70% of them singletons; the top ten hold 8.2%. This sample is drawn from a study of cytomegalovirus exposure and HLA in healthy donors. CDR1 is SGHTA, CDR2 FQGNSA, per germline. Trimming took off 2 bases at V and 0 bases at J, with 10 bases between the two ends. The CDR3 has 15 residues. General observations from the study: In vitro, three CMV-associated chains proved specific for CMV antigens. DRB1 had the most TCR associations and HLA-C the fewest, a later analysis found, with rates varying by HLA locus. Researchers catalogued 160 or so TCR beta chains as cytomegalovirus-associated.

V usage is TRBV7-2 and J usage is TRBJ1-2; D unclear. The sequence came from a woman aged 40 to 55 in good health and CMV-seropositive. The sample comprised PBMCs. The CDR3 is CASSLLWTANYGYTF. CDR3 in DNA: TGTGCCAGCAGCTTACTTTGGACTGCTAACTATGGCTACACCTTC. Variable domain in full (rest from reference TRBV7-2 and TRBJ1-2): GAGVSQSPSNKVTEKGKDVELRCDPISGHTALYWYRQSLGQGLEFLIYFQGNSAPDKSGLPSDRFSAERTGGSVSTLTIQRTQQEDSAVYLCASSLLWTANYGYTFGSGTRLTVV.